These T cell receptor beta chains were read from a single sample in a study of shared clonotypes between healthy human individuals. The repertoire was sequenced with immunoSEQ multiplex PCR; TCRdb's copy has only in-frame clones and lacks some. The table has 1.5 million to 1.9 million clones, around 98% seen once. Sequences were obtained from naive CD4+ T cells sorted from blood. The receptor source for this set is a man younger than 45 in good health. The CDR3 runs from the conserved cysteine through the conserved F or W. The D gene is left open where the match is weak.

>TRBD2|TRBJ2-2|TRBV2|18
CASSEPGLAGANTGELFF
TGTGCCAGCAGCGAACCGGGACTAGCGGGGGCGAACACCGGGGAGCTGTTTTTT
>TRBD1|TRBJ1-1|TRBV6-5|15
CASSYDRVTITEAFF
TGTGCCAGCAGTTATGACAGGGTTACGATCACTGAAGCTTTCTTT
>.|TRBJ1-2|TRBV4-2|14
CASSQEGTRYGYTF
TGTGCCAGCAGCCAAGAAGGGACGCGCTATGGCTACACCTTC
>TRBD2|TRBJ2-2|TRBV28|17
CASTLSPTSGMIGELFF
TGTGCCAGCACCTTAAGCCCCACTAGCGGGATGATCGGGGAGCTGTTTTTT
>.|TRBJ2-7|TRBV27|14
CASSSPHLGYEQYF
TGTGCCAGCAGTTCCCCACACCTGGGCTACGAGCAGTACTTC
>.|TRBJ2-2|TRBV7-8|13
CASSLENTGELFF
TGTGCCAGCAGCTTAGAGAACACCGGGGAGCTGTTTTTT
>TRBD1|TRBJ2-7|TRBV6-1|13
CASTGNRGYEQYF
TGTGCCAGTACGGGGAACAGGGGATACGAGCAGTACTTC
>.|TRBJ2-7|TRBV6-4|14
CASTNFGSLYEQYF
TGTGCCAGCACCAATTTTGGGTCTCTATACGAGCAGTACTTC
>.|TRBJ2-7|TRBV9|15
CASSPTSTNAYEQYF
TGTGCCAGCAGCCCAACCTCCACTAACGCCTACGAGCAGTACTTC
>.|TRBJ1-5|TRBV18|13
CASSPPGGQPQHF
TGTGCCAGCTCACCCCCGGGGGGCCAGCCCCAGCATTTT
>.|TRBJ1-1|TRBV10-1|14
CATEPGRMNTEAFF
TGCGCCACCGAGCCGGGACGTATGAACACTGAAGCTTTCTTT
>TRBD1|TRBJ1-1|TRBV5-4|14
CASSSLGTATEAFF
TGTGCCAGCAGCAGCCTTGGGACAGCCACTGAAGCTTTCTTT
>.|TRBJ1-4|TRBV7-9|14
CASSYRATNEKLFF
TGTGCCAGCAGCTATCGGGCAACTAATGAAAAACTGTTTTTT
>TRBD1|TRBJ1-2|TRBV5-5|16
CASSLIPGDRAYGYTF
TGTGCCAGCAGCTTGATTCCCGGGGACAGGGCATATGGCTACACCTTC
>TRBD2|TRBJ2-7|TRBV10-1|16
CASSDIERETAYEQYF
TGCGCCAGCAGCGACATAGAGCGGGAGACCGCCTACGAGCAGTACTTC